The sequence of this T cell receptor (beta chain) was determined in a study of cytomegalovirus exposure and HLA in healthy donors. Study conclusions and caveats: When presence/absence was analysed, sequencing depth was taken to be roughly uniform across donors. TRBV6-2, TRBV6-3 and some other V segments were excluded as indistinguishable.

This PCR relied on a set of 60 Vbeta primers and 13 Jbeta primers. Measured with immunoSEQ multiplex PCR; TCRdb has only the in-frame clones, and not every one. The sample holds roughly 110,000 clones, over 75% seen once. As regards this clone: Its antigen is unidentified.

Nominally healthy donors were sampled, though unrecorded immune exposures were likely. This CDR3 has 17 amino acids. Per germline, CDR1 SGHTA and CDR2 FQGNSA. Trimming stripped 6 bases from V and 6 bases from J, with 23 bases between. The chain uses TRBV7-2 and TRBJ2-2; D may be TRBD2 (7 bases). The TCR was taken from a man aged 30-40 years in good health and CMV-seronegative. Sequenced: PBMCs. CDR3 sequence reads: CASRTGTVGAGAGELFF. Here the CDR3 DNA reads TGTGCCAGCAGGACCGGGACGGTGGGGGCGGGAGCCGGGGAGCTGTTTTTT.